These 8 T cell receptor beta chains were sequenced from one sample in a study of Ad26.COV2.S vaccination and SARS-CoV-2 variants. This table comes from immunoSEQ multiplex PCR, and its TCRdb copy is limited to in-frame clones, with some not included. Counted here are about 180,000 clones, around 88% occurring once; the ten biggest clones make up 5.9%. The material was peripheral blood, obtained after recovery from COVID-19. These receptors came from a human donor who had recovered from COVID-19.

As regards this clone: Compared with germline, one end of the junction differs, possibly owing to a read error. The V gene is TRBV5-6, the J gene TRBJ2-5; D is unclear. Germline V CDR1 and CDR2: SGHDT, YYEEEE. This CDR3 has 10 amino acids. This CDR3 is CASGQGTQYF. The CDR3 nucleotides read TGTGCCAGTGGTCAAGGGACCCAGTACTTC.

The sample holds a few counts of this clone. The J gene is TRBJ1-2, the V gene TRBV27, with D possibly matching TRBD1 (6 bases). This CDR3 is 15 amino acids long. With 8 bases removed from V and 4 bases from J, the gap between germline ends came to 20 bases. Germline-derived CDR1 and CDR2 are MNHEY and SMNVEV (reference sequence). The chain's CDR3 is CASGGRPFLSYGYTF. CDR3 bases: TGTGCCAGCGGGGGCCGTCCCTTCCTTTCCTATGGCTACACCTTC.

This chain uses TRBV4-2 with TRBJ2-1; 10 bases fit TRBD2. Trimming removed 4 bases from V and 1 base from J; junction bases left unmatched: 4. The CDR3 sequence is 16 residues long. CDR1 and CDR2 (germline): LGHNA, YNFKEQ. The CDR3 bases are TGTGCCAGCAGCCGATTAGCGGGAGGATCCTACAATGAGCAGTTCTTC. Translating it yields CASSRLAGGSYNEQFF.

This clone was seen more than once but under ten times. The V gene is TRBV30, the J gene TRBJ1-6, with TRBD1 matching over 7 bases. V shed 1 base and J 7 bases; nucleotides not matched to a gene: 7. This CDR3 is 15 amino acids long. Germline V gene data show CDR1 as GTSNPN and CDR2 as SVGIG (reference sequence). CDR3 in amino acids: CAWSALDRENSPLHF. The CDR3 nucleotides read TGTGCCTGGAGTGCCCTCGACAGGGAGAATTCACCCCTCCACTTT.

The chain recombines TRBV6-6 with TRBJ1-1; D possibly corresponds to TRBD1 (5 bases). The CDR3 covers 15 residues. CDR1 and CDR2 from the germline V gene are MNHNY and SVGAGI (reference sequence). V was clipped by 6 bases and J by 1 base, with 15 bases between them. CDR3 amino acids: CASRPGRSSNTEAFF. Here the CDR3 DNA reads TGTGCCAGCAGACCGGGACGGTCGTCGAACACTGAAGCTTTCTTT.

The V gene is TRBV3-1 (or the pseudogene TRBV3-2), the J gene TRBJ2-3; D is uncertain. The V and J ends lost 5 bases and 0 bases respectively, with 6 bases between them. The CDR3 has 13 residues. From germline, CDR1 is LGHDT and CDR2 YNNKEL (reference sequence). The chain's CDR3 is CASSSSSTDTQYF. The CDR3, as DNA: TGTGCCAGCAGCTCCTCTAGCACAGATACGCAGTATTTT.

This clone was counted once. This chain links TRBV5-4 with TRBJ1-1; D unresolved. Germline CDR1 reads SGHNT; CDR2 reads YYREEE (reference sequence). V was pared by 3 bases and J by 8 bases, with 8 bases between. The CDR3 runs 11 residues. DNA of the CDR3: TGTGCCAGCAGCTCCGGAGGGGAAGCTTTCTTT. Amino acid sequence: CASSSGGEAFF.

The chain employs TRBV6-5 and TRBJ2-1; maybe TRBD1 (5 bases). Deletions cut 7 bases from V and 9 bases from J, with 16 bases between. CDR3 length equals 13 residues. The germline CDR1 and CDR2 sequences are MNHEY and SVGAGI. The CDR3 DNA sequence: TGTGCCAGCACCAGGGCCGGATACGGTGAGCAGTTCTTC. Its protein is CASTRAGYGEQFF.